The 31 T cell receptor beta chains reported below all come from one sample, sequenced in a study of cytomegalovirus exposure and HLA in healthy donors. Using immunoSEQ multiplex PCR, the repertoire was profiled, and TCRdb retains in-frame clones only, with some absent. The table lists some 110,000 clones, about 87% of them singletons, with about 1.8% in the top ten. The sample consisted of PBMCs. The receptor source for this set is a young man in good health and CMV-seronegative.

Note on this clone: Other DNA sequences in this sample translate to the same CDR3. DNA for the CDR3: TGTGCCAGCAGTTTAGGTCAGGGGCTGGATGGCTACACCTTC. Amino acids: CASSLGQGLDGYTF. The chain combines TRBV28 with TRBJ1-2; D is possibly TRBD1 (6 bases). Germline CDR1 MDHEN, CDR2 SYDVKM. V was trimmed by 2 bases and J by 6 bases, leaving 13 bases between them. This CDR3 has 14 residues.

This clone was detected once. The chain combines TRBV11-2 with TRBJ2-2; a possible D gene is TRBD2 (6 bases). This CDR3 has 15 amino acids. V was clipped by 3 bases and J by 2 bases, with 10 bases between them. Germline CDR1 SGHAT, CDR2 FQNNGV. CDR3 bases: TGTGCCAGCAGCTTTGCGGGGATAAACACCGGGGAGCTGTTTTTT. This gives the protein CASSFAGINTGELFF. Full variable domain (outside the CDR3, taken from reference TRBV11-2 and TRBJ2-2): EAGVAQSPRYKIIEKRQSVAFWCNPISGHATLYWYQQILGQGPKLLIQFQNNGVVDDSQLPKDRFSAERLKGVDSTLKIQPAKLEDSAVYLCASSFAGINTGELFFGEGSRLTVL.

This sequence joins TRBV7-7 and TRBJ2-5; D gene uncertain. This CDR3 region has 14 residues. Trimming took 5 bases from V and 5 from J, leaving 15 bases between them. The germline V gene has CDR1 SSHAT and CDR2 FNYEAQ (reference sequence). The CDR3 DNA reads TGTGCCAGCAGCCAAACAAGTAACGGGGAGACCCAGTACTTC. Translated, it gives CASSQTSNGETQYF.

The chain recombines TRBV2 with TRBJ1-3; 10 bases map to TRBD1. The CDR3 is 17 residues long. Trimming at V came to 6 bases and at J to 3 bases, leaving 11 bases not matched to a gene. Germline loops: CDR1 SNHLY, CDR2 FYNNEI. Here the CDR3 reads CASSMTRTGGSGNTIYF. CDR3 coding DNA: TGTGCCAGCAGCATGACTAGGACAGGGGGAAGTGGAAACACCATATATTTT. Drawing the rest from reference TRBV2 and TRBJ1-3, the complete variable domain is EPEVTQTPSHQVTQMGQEVILRCVPISNHLYFYWYRQILGQKVEFLVSFYNNEISEKSEIFDDQFSVERPDGSNFTLKIRSTKLEDSAMYFCASSMTRTGGSGNTIYFGEGSWLTVV.

This clone was recorded once. This chain links TRBV7-8 with TRBJ1-5; the match to TRBD1 covers 7 bases. The CDR3 length is 13 residues. V lost 8 bases, J lost 4 bases, and 5 bases stayed unmatched. Germline CDR1 SGHVS, CDR2 FQNEAQ. The CDR3 region has the DNA TGTGCCAGCTCGACAGGGTCGAATCAGCCCCAGCATTTT. Amino acids: CASSTGSNQPQHF.

The chain is built from TRBV7-9 and TRBJ2-7; D perhaps matches TRBD1 (6 bases). V gave up 8 bases and J gave up 7 bases, with 18 bases separating them. This CDR3 region has 13 residues. Per germline, CDR1 SEHNR and CDR2 FQNEAQ (reference sequence). For the CDR3, the DNA is TGTGCCAGCGGGGCAGGGGAACTCCCGGAGCAGTACTTC. Protein sequence: CASGAGELPEQYF.

This chain links TRBV27 with TRBJ2-3; no clear D. Germline assignment: CDR1 MNHEY and CDR2 SMNVEV (reference sequence). This CDR3 is built from 16 residues. V was clipped by 8 bases and J by 4 bases, with 22 bases between them. This CDR3 is CASVLRQRGRADTQYF. The CDR3 region has the DNA TGTGCCAGCGTTCTTCGGCAGCGAGGTAGAGCAGATACGCAGTATTTT.

The chain recombines TRBV2 with TRBJ2-1; 7 nucleotides align to TRBD2. V dropped 7 bases and J dropped 8; count of bases not matched to a gene: 14. The germline V gene encodes CDR1 SNHLY and CDR2 FYNNEI. The CDR3 has 15 amino acids. DNA for the CDR3: TGTGCCAGCAAGCTCCAAAGCGGGATTGGGGATGAGCAGTTCTTC. This codes for CASKLQSGIGDEQFF.

This clone has only one observation. This sequence joins TRBV6-5 and TRBJ2-1, with 10 bases aligning to TRBD2. V was clipped by 0 bases and J by 11 bases; unmatched bases: 7. The CDR3 is 15 amino acids. Germline V gene lookup returns CDR1 MNHEY and CDR2 SVGAGI. CDR3 sequence reads: CASSYSFSGGQKQFF. The CDR3 DNA sequence: TGTGCCAGCAGTTACTCGTTTAGCGGGGGGCAGAAGCAGTTCTTC.

The rearrangement uses TRBV11-2 and TRBJ2-5; the D is unclear. Trimming stripped 0 bases from V and 4 bases from J, with 15 bases between. Germline V gene data show CDR1 as SGHAT and CDR2 as FQNNGV. This CDR3 has 16 amino acids. The CDR3 sequence is CASSLEFGSPGETQYF. The CDR3, as DNA: TGTGCCAGCAGCTTAGAGTTCGGCAGTCCGGGAGAGACCCAGTACTTC.

This clone was observed a single time. The chain joins TRBV12-5 to TRBJ2-7; 9 bases match TRBD1. The CDR3 covers 16 residues. CDR1 and CDR2 from the germline V gene are LGHNT and FRNRAP. V lost 1 base and J lost 4; bases outside the gene matches: 8. The CDR3, as DNA: TGTGCTAGTGGTTTGGCAATCCGGGGGACAGGGTACGAGCAGTACTTC. Translation gives CASGLAIRGTGYEQYF.

CDR3 sequence: CASSLASGTYEQYF. Written as DNA, the CDR3 is TGCGCCAGCAGCTTGGCTAGCGGGACCTACGAGCAGTACTTC. The genes are TRBV5-1 and TRBJ2-7, with 9 bases aligning to TRBD2. The CDR3 covers 14 residues. V lost 0 bases and J lost 2; bases outside the gene matches: 0. CDR1 and CDR2 from the germline V gene are SGHRS and YFSETQ.

This sequence joins TRBV2 and TRBJ2-3; the match to TRBD2 covers 13 bases. Per germline, CDR1 SNHLY and CDR2 FYNNEI. The CDR3 sequence is 16 residues long. Trimming took 5 bases from V and 5 from J; bases not matched to a gene: 7. Here the CDR3 reads CASSLLTSGGGDTQYF. The CDR3 DNA follows: TGTGCCAGCAGTCTTCTTACTAGCGGGGGGGGAGATACGCAGTATTTT.

This clone appeared once. The gene calls are TRBV7-9 and TRBJ2-7; 11 nucleotides line up with TRBD2. This CDR3 contains 18 residues. The V gene's germline CDR1 is SEHNR and CDR2 FQNEAQ (reference sequence). V gave up 1 base and J gave up 4 bases; unmatched junction bases: 12. The CDR3 protein is CASSLGRSTSGSLYEQYF. The CDR3, as DNA: TGTGCCAGCAGCTTAGGTAGGAGCACTAGCGGGAGTTTGTACGAGCAGTACTTC.

The chain links TRBV5-1 to TRBJ2-2, with D perhaps matching TRBD2 (6 bases). The CDR3 is 16 residues long. CDR1 is SGHRS and CDR2 is YFSETQ in the germline V gene. V dropped 0 bases and J dropped 2 bases, with 11 bases sitting between them. CDR3 DNA: TGCGCCAGCAGCTTGGTTGCGGGAATAAACACCGGGGAGCTGTTTTTT. The encoded protein is CASSLVAGINTGELFF.

The chain carries TRBV29-1 and TRBJ2-2, with 7 bases that match TRBD1. The CDR3 covers 14 residues. Per germline, CDR1 SQVTM and CDR2 ANQGSEA. The ends lost 7 bases at V and 0 bases at J; junction bases unmatched: 5. The CDR3 reads CSANRGPNTGELFF. The CDR3 region has the DNA TGCAGCGCTAACAGGGGTCCGAACACCGGGGAGCTGTTTTTT.

The chain recombines TRBV6-1 with TRBJ1-3, with a tentative D call TRBD1 (5 bases). CDR3 size: 15 residues. The V and J ends lost 3 bases and 0 bases respectively, with 9 bases between them. Germline V CDR1 and CDR2: MNHNS, SASEGT. The CDR3 DNA sequence: TGTGCCAGCAGTGACTTACAGGTCTCTGGAAACACCATATATTTT. Translated, it gives CASSDLQVSGNTIYF.

This chain connects TRBV7-9 to TRBJ2-4; D might be TRBD1 (5 bases). The CDR3 extends over 14 amino acids. V dropped 1 base and J dropped 8 bases, with 12 bases sitting between them. CDR1 SEHNR and CDR2 FQNEAQ come from the germline V gene (reference sequence). The CDR3 region is CASSLGRLGDIQYF. CDR3 bases: TGTGCCAGCAGCTTAGGGCGGCTAGGGGACATTCAGTACTTC. Filled out from reference TRBV7-9 and TRBJ2-4, the complete variable domain reads DTGVSQNPRHKITKRGQNVTFRCDPISEHNRLYWYRQTLGQGPEFLTYFQNEAQLEKSRLLSDRFSAERPKGSFSTLEIQRTEQGDSAMYLCASSLGRLGDIQYFGAGTRLSVL.

The chain recombines TRBV4-1 with TRBJ2-3; 7 positions match TRBD1. The CDR3 totals 16 residues. Germline V gene data show CDR1 as MGHRA and CDR2 as YSYEKL. V shed 3 bases, J shed 3 bases, and the junction held 9 bases outside the gene matches. CDR3 coding DNA: TGCGCCAGCAGCCACGGGGACAGTTTGGGAACAGATACGCAGTATTTT. Translated: CASSHGDSLGTDTQYF.

The rearrangement links TRBV29-1 to TRBJ2-7; 8 nucleotides align to TRBD1. From germline, CDR1 is SQVTM and CDR2 ANQGSEA. After removal of 6 bases from V and 4 bases from J, the junction contained 8 bases not matched to a gene. This CDR3 contains 13 residues. Written as DNA, the CDR3 is TGCAGCGTCGAGGACAGGGTCGGTTACGAGCAGTACTTC. Translated, it gives CSVEDRVGYEQYF.

CDR3 loop: CAGGSSTGASSGNTIYF. In nucleotides, the CDR3 is TGTGCCGGGGGGTCCTCGACAGGGGCCTCTTCTGGAAACACCATATATTTT. This sequence joins TRBV28 and TRBJ1-3; 8 bases map to TRBD1. V lost 11 bases and J lost 1; bases outside the gene matches: 16. Germline-derived CDR1 and CDR2 are MDHEN and SYDVKM. There are 17 residues in the CDR3.

The chain joins TRBV5-1 to TRBJ1-1; D is ambiguous. The germline CDR1 and CDR2 sequences are SGHRS and YFSETQ. V shed 1 base and J shed 0 bases, with 13 bases lying between them. This CDR3 spans 16 amino acids. CDR3 amino acids: CASSLQFSGMNTEAFF. The CDR3 DNA sequence: TGCGCCAGCAGCTTGCAATTCTCGGGTATGAACACTGAAGCTTTCTTT.

The V call is TRBV5-1, the J call TRBJ2-7, with D perhaps matching TRBD2 (5 bases). V was cut by 4 bases and J by 5 bases, with 28 bases left in between. Germline V lookup: CDR1 SGHRS, CDR2 YFSETQ. The CDR3 spans 18 residues. This CDR3 reads CASSPPRSSTSGYHEQYF. CDR3 nucleotides: TGCGCCAGCAGCCCCCCCCGGTCCTCAACCTCGGGGTATCACGAGCAGTACTTC.

The sample holds a few counts of this clone. J is TRBJ2-2 and V is TRBV5-1; D perhaps matches TRBD2 (5 bases). V lost 0 bases and J lost 4, with 10 bases in between. The CDR3 extends over 15 amino acids. Germline CDR1 is SGHRS and CDR2 is YFSETQ. CDR3 residues: CASSLEGLVTGELFF. The CDR3 nucleotides read TGCGCCAGCAGCTTGGAAGGACTGGTCACCGGGGAGCTGTTTTTT.

The gene calls are TRBV2 and TRBJ2-1; TRBD2 matches at 10 bases. Trimming took 5 bases from V and 7 from J; bases not matched to a gene: 8. In germline, CDR1 is SNHLY, CDR2 FYNNEI. CDR3 size: 15 residues. The CDR3 is CASSKREGNVNEQFF. CDR3 nucleotides: TGTGCCAGCAGTAAGCGGGAGGGAAACGTTAATGAGCAGTTCTTC.

The V call is TRBV19, the J call TRBJ1-6; D is possibly TRBD1 (6 bases). V lost 7 bases and J 7 bases, leaving 14 bases between the germline ends. The length of the CDR3 is 14 residues. The germline V gene encodes CDR1 LNHDA and CDR2 SQIVND (reference sequence). The CDR3 sequence: CASTDGGANSPLHF. CDR3 DNA sequence: TGTGCCAGTACCGATGGGGGGGCCAATTCACCCCTCCACTTT.

The chain recombines TRBV7-9 with TRBJ2-7; D gene uncertain. Trimming removed 3 bases at V and 2 bases at J, with 2 bases between. CDR1 and CDR2 (germline): SEHNR, FQNEAQ (reference sequence). The CDR3 sequence is 11 residues long. This CDR3 is CASSFTYEQYF. CDR3 DNA sequence: TGTGCCAGCAGCTTTACCTACGAGCAGTACTTC. Using reference TRBV7-9 and TRBJ2-7 for the parts outside the CDR3, the full variable domain is DTGVSQNPRHKITKRGQNVTFRCDPISEHNRLYWYRQTLGQGPEFLTYFQNEAQLEKSRLLSDRFSAERPKGSFSTLEIQRTEQGDSAMYLCASSFTYEQYFGPGTRLTVT.

The chain joins TRBV5-4 to TRBJ1-4; 10 bases align to TRBD1. This CDR3 contains 17 residues. Germline values: CDR1 SGHNT, CDR2 YYREEE (reference sequence). V lost 4 bases, J lost 7 bases, and 13 bases stayed unmatched. For the CDR3, the DNA is TGTGCCAGCAGCGGATCCGGGACAGGGGATCCGGGTGAAAAACTGTTTTTT. Translated: CASSGSGTGDPGEKLFF.

This chain connects TRBV6-5 to TRBJ1-1; D gene ambiguous. V was trimmed by 6 bases and J by 2 bases, leaving 13 bases between them. The germline gives CDR1 MNHEY, CDR2 SVGAGI. This CDR3 spans 14 amino acids. CDR3 DNA sequence: TGTGCCAGCAGCCCGAGCTCCGATAACACTGAAGCTTTCTTT. It specifies CASSPSSDNTEAFF.

This clone was picked up a small number of times. The rearrangement uses TRBV7-9 and TRBJ2-7; 8 positions agree with TRBD1. The germline V gene encodes CDR1 SEHNR and CDR2 FQNEAQ (reference sequence). This CDR3 comprises 12 residues. After removal of 6 bases from V and 5 bases from J, the junction contained 3 bases not matched to a gene. CDR3 sequence: CASRGQGDEQYF. As DNA, the CDR3 is TGTGCCAGCAGAGGACAGGGCGACGAGCAGTACTTC.

This clone was seen more than once but under ten times. The chain has TRBV6-5 and TRBJ1-6; 8 bases fit TRBD1. The CDR3 extends over 15 amino acids. V was pared by 4 bases and J by 8 bases, with 7 bases of the junction left unmatched. The germline V gene encodes CDR1 MNHEY and CDR2 SVGAGI. DNA of the CDR3: TGTGCCAGCAGTTGGGCCCGACAGGGGCATTCACCCCTCCACTTT. Amino acids: CASSWARQGHSPLHF.